A selection of T cell receptor beta chains follows, all from one sample in a study of cytomegalovirus exposure and HLA in healthy donors. The table came from immunoSEQ multiplex PCR; TCRdb's copy has only in-frame clones and leaves some out. The sample yields 150,000 to 180,000 clones, about 88% seen once. The specimen sequenced was PBMCs. These receptors all come from a man younger than 35 in good health and CMV-seropositive. The CDR3 runs from the conserved cysteine through the conserved F or W.

j_call cdr3_length v_call cdr3_aa
TRBJ1-2 13 TRBV5-6 CASSLDSLYGYTF
TRBJ2-5 15 TRBV30 CAWSVSSGRAETQYF
TRBJ2-1 16 TRBV30 CAWTRAIQTSYNEQFF
TRBJ1-1 13 TRBV10-3 CAISEGTPGQTYF
TRBJ1-1 16 TRBV5-1 CASSLTVGTPNTEAFF
TRBJ1-5 15 TRBV27 CASSPGSSFGQPQHF
TRBJ2-6 17 TRBV5-6 CASSLWRGASGANVLTF
TRBJ2-2 15 TRBV7-7 CASSSTSGRAGELFF
TRBJ2-2 15 TRBV18 CASSTGQTNTGELFF
TRBJ2-7 15 TRBV2 CASSFPVGVAYEQYF
TRBJ2-7 14 TRBV6-5 CASSYSEGTYEQYF
TRBJ2-1 14 TRBV15 CATASLSSYNEQFF
TRBJ2-7 13 TRBV10-3 CAISADRSYEQYF
TRBJ1-1 15 TRBV7-3 CASSLTGAMNTEAFF